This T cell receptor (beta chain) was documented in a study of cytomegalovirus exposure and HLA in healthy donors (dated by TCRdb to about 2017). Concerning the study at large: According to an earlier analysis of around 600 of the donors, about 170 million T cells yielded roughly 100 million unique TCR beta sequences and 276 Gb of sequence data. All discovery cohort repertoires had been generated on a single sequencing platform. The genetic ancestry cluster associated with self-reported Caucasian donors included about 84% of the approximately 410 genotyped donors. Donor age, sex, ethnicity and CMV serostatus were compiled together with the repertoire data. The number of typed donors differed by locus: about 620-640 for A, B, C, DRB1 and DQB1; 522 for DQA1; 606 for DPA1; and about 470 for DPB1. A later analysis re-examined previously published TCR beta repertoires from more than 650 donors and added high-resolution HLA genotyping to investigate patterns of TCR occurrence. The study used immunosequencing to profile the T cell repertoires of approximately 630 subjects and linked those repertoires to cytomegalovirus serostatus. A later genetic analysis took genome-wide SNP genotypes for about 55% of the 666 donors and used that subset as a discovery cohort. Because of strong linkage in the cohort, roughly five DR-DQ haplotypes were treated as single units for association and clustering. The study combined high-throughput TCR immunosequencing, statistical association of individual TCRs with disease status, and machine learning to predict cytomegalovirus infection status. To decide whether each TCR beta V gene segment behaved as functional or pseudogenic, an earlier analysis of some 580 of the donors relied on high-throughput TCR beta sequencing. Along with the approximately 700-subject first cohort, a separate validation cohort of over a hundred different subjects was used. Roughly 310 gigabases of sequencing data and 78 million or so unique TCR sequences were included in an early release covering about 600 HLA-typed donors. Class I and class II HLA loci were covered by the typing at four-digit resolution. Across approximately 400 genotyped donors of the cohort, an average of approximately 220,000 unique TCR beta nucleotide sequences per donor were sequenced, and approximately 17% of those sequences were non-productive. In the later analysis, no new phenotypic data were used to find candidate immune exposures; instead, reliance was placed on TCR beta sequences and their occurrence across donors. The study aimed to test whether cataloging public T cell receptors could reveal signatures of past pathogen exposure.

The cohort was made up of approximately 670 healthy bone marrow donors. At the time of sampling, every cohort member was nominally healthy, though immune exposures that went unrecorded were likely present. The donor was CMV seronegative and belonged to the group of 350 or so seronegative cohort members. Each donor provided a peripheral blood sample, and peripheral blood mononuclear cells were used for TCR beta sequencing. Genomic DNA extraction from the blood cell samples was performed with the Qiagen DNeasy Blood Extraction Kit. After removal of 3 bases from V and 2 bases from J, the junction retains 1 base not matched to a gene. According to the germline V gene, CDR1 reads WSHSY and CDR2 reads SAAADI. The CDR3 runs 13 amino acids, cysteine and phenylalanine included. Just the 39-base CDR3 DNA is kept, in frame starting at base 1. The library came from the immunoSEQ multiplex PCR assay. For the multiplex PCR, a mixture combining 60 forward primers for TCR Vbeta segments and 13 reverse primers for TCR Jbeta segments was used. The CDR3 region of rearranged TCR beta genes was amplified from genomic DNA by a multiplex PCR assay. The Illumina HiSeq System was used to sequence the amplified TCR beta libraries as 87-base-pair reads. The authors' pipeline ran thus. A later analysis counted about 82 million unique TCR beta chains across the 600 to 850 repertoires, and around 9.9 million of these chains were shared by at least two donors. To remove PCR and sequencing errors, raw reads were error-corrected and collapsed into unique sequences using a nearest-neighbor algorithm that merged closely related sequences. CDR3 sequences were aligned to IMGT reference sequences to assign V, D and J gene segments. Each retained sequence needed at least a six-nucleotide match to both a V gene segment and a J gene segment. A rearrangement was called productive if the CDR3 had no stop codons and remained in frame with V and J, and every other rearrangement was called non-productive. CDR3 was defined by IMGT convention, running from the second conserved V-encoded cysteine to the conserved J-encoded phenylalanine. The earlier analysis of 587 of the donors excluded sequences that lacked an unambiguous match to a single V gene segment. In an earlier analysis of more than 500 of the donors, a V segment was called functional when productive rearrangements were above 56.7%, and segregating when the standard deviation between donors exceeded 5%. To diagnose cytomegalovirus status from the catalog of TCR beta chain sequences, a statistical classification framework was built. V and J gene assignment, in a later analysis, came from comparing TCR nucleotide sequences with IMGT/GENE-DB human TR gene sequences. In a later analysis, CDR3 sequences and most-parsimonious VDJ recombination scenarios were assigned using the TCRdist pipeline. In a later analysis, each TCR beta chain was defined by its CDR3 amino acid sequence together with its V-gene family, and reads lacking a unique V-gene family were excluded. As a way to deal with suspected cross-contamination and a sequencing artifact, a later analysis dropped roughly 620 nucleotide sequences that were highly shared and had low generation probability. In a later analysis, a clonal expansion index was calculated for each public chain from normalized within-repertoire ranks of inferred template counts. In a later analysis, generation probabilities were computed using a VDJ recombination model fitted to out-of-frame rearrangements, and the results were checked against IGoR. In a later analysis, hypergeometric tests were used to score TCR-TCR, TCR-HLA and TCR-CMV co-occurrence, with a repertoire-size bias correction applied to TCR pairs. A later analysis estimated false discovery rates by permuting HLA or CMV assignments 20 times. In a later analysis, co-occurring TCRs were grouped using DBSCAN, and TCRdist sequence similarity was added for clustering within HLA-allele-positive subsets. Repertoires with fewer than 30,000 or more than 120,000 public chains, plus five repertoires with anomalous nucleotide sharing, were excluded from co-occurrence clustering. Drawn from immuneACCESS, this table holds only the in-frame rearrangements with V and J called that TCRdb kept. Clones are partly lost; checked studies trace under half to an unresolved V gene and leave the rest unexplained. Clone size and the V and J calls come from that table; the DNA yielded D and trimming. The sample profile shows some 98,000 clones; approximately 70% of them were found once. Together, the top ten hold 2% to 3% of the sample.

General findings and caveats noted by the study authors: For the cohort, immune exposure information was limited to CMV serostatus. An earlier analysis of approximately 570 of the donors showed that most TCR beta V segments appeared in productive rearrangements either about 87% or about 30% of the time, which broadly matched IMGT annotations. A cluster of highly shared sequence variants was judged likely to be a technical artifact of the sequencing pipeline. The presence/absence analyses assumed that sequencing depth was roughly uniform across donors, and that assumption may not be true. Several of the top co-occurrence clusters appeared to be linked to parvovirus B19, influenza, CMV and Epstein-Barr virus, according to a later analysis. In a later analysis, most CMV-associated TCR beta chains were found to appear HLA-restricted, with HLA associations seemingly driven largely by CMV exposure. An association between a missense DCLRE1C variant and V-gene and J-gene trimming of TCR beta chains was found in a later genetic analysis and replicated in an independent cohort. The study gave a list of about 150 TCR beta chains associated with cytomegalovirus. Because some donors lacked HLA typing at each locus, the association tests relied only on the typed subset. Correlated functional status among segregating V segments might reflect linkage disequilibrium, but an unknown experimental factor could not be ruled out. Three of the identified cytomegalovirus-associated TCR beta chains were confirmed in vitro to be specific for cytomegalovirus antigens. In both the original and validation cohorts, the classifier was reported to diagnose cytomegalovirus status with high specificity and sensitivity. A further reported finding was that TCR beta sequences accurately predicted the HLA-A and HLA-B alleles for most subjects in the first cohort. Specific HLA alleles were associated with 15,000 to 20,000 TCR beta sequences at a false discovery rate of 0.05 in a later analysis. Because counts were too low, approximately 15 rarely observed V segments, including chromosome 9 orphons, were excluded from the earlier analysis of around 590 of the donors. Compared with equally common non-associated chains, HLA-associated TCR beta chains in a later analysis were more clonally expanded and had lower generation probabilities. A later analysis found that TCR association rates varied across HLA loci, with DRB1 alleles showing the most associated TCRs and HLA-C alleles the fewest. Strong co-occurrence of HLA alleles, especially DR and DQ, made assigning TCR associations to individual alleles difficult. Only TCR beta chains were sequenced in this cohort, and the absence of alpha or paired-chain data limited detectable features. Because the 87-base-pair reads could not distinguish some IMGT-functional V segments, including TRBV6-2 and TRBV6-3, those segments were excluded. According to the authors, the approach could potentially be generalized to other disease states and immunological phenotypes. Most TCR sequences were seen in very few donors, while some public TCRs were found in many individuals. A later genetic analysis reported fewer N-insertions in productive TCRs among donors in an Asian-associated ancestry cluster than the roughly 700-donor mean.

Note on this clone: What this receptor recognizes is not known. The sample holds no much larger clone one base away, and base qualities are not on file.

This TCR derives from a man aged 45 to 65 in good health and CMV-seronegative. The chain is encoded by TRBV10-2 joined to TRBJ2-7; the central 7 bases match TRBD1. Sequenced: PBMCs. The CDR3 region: CASSEQGTYEQYF. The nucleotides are TGCGCCAGCAGTGAACAGGGGACCTACGAGCAGTACTTC.